This TCR beta chain was retrieved from a study of blood T cell repertoires in COVID-19. Study context: The United States, Italy and Spain supplied acute and convalescent COVID-19 samples. PBMCs, B-cell-depleted T cells, or T cells were the source of the cDNA or gDNA that made up the material.

In the study's own analysis: Quantification of nucleated cells was approximated via reference gene primer amplification. Generated by immunoSEQ multiplex PCR, the TCRdb table keeps only in-frame clones and is missing some. Clone size and the V and J calls come from that table; the DNA yielded D and trimming. The sample lists around 75,000 clones; about 89% were seen once. From germline, CDR1 is SGHRS and CDR2 YFSETQ. Trimming took 2 bases from V and 1 from J; bases not matched to a gene: 12. The CDR3 extends over 18 amino acids. The V call is TRBV5-1, the J call TRBJ1-2, with TRBD1 matching over 9 bases. Sequenced: peripheral blood. The TCR sequence derives from a man aged 60 to 69 with acute or convalescent COVID-19. In DNA form, the CDR3 reads TGCGCCAGCAGCTTAGGCCCCGGTAGGACAGGGGTTAACTATGGCTACACCTTC. As protein: CASSLGPGRTGVNYGYTF.